The clone carrying this T cell receptor (beta chain) was seen a handful of times. The entry originates in a study of blood T cell repertoires in COVID-19. The germline V gene encodes CDR1 SEHNR and CDR2 FQNEAQ (reference sequence). The CDR3 is 11 residues long. The V end was cut by 4 bases, the J end by 6 bases, with 7 bases between. Original processing methods: It was from reference gene primer amplification that nucleated cell counts were estimated. Profiling relied on immunoSEQ multiplex PCR, and the TCRdb table lists in-frame clones only, not all of them. The V and J calls and clone size come from that table; D and trimming were worked out from the DNA. The table lists roughly 150,000 clones, 70% to 90% of them singletons.

Sequenced material: peripheral blood. The TCR was taken from a woman over 75 with COVID-19, enrolled during active disease. The chain is built from TRBV7-9 and TRBJ2-7, with D unclear. The CDR3 protein is CASSSYSEQYF. As DNA, the CDR3 is TGTGCCAGCAGCTCCTACAGCGAGCAGTACTTC.